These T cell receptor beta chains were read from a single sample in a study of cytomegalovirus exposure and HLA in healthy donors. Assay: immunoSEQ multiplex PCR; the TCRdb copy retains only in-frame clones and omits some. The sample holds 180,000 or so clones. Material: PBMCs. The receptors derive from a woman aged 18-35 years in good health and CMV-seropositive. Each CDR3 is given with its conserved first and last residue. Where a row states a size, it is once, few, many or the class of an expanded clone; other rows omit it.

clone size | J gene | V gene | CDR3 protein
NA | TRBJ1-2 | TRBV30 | CAWSVQKGYTF
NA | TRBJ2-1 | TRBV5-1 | CASRDPSGTNNEQFF
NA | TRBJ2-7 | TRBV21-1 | CASSSRTRGYEQYF
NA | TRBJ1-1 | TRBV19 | CASSAWTGKNTEAFF
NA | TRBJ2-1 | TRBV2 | CANRRDSGGEQFF
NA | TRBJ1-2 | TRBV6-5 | CASSPTPGTGYTF
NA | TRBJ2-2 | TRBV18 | CASSPRAGNTGELFF
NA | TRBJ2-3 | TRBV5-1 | CASRELMQGTDTQYF
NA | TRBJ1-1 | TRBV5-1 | CASSSGEGNTEAFF
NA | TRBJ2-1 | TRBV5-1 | CASSWTTTSGRNIRGNEQFF
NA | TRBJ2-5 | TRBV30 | CAWSVTRGAQYF
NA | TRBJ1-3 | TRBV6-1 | CAARERGLGNTIYF
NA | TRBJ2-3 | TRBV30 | CAWSPLNTDTQYF
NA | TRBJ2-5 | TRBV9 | CASSVATSTETQYF
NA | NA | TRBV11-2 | CASSSYQTWDRGSYEQYF
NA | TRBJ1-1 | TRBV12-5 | CASGLDNHTEAFF
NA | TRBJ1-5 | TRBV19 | CASTPSTGTGQPQHF
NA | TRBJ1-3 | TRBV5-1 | CASSWTGNSGNTIYF
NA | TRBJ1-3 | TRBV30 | CAWSVSGNTIYF
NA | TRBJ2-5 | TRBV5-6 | CASSHLTRGRETQYF
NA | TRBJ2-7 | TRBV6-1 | CASNRGRAYEQYF
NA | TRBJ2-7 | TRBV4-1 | CASSQERMGQYYEQYF
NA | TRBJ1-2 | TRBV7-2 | CASSLGLYGGYTF
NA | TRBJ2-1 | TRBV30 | CAWSDLASEQFF
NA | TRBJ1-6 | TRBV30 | CAWEPFRSSYNSPLHF
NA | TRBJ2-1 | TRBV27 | CASSLTGGPGNEQFF
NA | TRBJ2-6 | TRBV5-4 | CASSLVGVRGGANVLTF
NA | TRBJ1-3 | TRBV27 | CASSPRTEFYSGNTIYF
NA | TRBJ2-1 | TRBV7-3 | CASSFDRGNHNEQFF
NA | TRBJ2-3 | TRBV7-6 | CASSLDLIGEGTDTQYF
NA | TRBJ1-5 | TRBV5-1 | CASSLAPGIQPQHF
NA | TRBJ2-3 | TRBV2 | CASDLAGLRGTQYF
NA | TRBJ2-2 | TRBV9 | CASGEGNTGELFF
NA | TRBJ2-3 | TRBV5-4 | CASSGVSGTDTQYF
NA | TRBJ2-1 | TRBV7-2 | CASRPTSGTYNEQFF
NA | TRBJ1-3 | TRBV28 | CASRLRISGNTIYF
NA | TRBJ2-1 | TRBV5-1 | CASSLGEGSDEQFF
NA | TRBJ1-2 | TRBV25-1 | CASVRRVGPYGYTF
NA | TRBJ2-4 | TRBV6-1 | CASSTGGIQYF
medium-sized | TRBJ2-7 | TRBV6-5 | CASSYGAATYEQYF
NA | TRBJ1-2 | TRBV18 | CASSPPGQPANYGYTF
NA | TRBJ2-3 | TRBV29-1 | CSVYTGGSTDTQYF
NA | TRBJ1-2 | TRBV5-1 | CASSLEGPGVYGYTF
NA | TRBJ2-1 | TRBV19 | CASRTGSEQFF
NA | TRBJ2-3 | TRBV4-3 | CASSQKGRGGTDTQYF
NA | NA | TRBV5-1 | CASSVTSGSYEQYF
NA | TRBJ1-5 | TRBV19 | CASSEMVSGQPQHF
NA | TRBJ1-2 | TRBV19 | CASETGSYGYTF
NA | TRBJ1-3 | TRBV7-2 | CASSHKDSRPGNTIYF
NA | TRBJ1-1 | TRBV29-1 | CSVGAQGQGGTEAFF
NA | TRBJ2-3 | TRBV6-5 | CASSYSSRGGQDTQYF
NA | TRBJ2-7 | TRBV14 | CASSWRMGLTEKYF
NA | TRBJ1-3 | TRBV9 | CASSTGGNTIYF
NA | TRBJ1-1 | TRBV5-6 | CASSFELGGAGNTEAFF
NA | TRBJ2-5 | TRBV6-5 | CASSYTGLAALETQYF
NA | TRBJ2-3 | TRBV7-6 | CASSLLGGDTQYF
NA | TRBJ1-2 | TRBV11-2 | CASSLERGQGATDF
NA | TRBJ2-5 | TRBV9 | CASSVSGRLETQYF
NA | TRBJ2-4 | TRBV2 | CASRLRIEAKNIQYF